The 20 T cell receptor beta chains reported below all come from one sample, sequenced in a study of blood T cell repertoires in COVID-19. The assay was immunoSEQ multiplex PCR, and TCRdb's table has in-frame clones only and misses some. The sample holds about 150,000 clones, more than 85% seen once. The source material was peripheral blood. These receptors all stem from a man aged 50 to 60 with acute or convalescent COVID-19.

This clone was detected only once. CDR3 in DNA: TGTGCCAGCAGCCACGGGACTAAAGAGACCCAGTACTTC. It specifies CASSHGTKETQYF. V usage is TRBV3-1 (or the pseudogene TRBV3-2) and J usage is TRBJ2-5, with TRBD2 identical over 7 bases. Unmatched junction bases numbered 1, after V lost 3 bases and J lost 3 bases. The CDR3 runs to 13 residues. Per the germline V gene, CDR1 is LGHDT and CDR2 is YNNKEL (reference sequence).

The CDR3 here is CASSLGGGAGNTIYF. For the CDR3, the DNA is TGTGCCAGCAGCTTAGGAGGGGGAGCTGGAAACACCATATATTTT. This chain joins TRBV11-3 and TRBJ1-3; tentatively, D is TRBD1 (6 bases). The CDR3 spans 15 residues. Trimming cost V 1 base and J 2 bases, with 9 bases left between them. Germline loops: CDR1 SGHNT, CDR2 YENEEA.

This chain links TRBV6-5 with TRBJ1-2; possibly TRBD1 for D (5 bases). Between the trimmed V and J ends, which lost 2 bases and 4 bases, there was a span of 11 bases. Looked up from germline, CDR1 is MNHEY and CDR2 is SVGAGI. This CDR3 region has 14 residues. CDR3 in amino acids: CASSYARASYGYTF. Here the CDR3 DNA reads TGTGCCAGCAGTTACGCCAGGGCGAGCTATGGCTACACCTTC.

This chain links TRBV29-1 with TRBJ2-1, with TRBD2 matching 11 bases. CDR1 and CDR2 (germline): SQVTM, ANQGSEA. The CDR3 is 15 residues long. With V trimmed by 6 bases and J by 9 bases, 13 bases remained unmatched. The CDR3 region has the DNA TGCAGCGTCAAAATAGCGGGAGGGCCCTATCTTGAGCAGTTCTTC. Translating gives CSVKIAGGPYLEQFF.

V and J are TRBV5-1 and TRBJ1-1; TRBD1 agrees at 7 bases. CDR1 is SGHRS and CDR2 is YFSETQ in the germline V gene. Trimming removed 0 bases from V and 1 base from J; junction bases left unmatched: 0. This CDR3 region has 14 residues. The CDR3 DNA reads TGCGCCAGCAGCTTGGGGACAGGGAACACTGAAGCTTTCTTT. Translation: CASSLGTGNTEAFF.

The V and J genes are TRBV18 and TRBJ1-5; D possibly corresponds to TRBD1 (6 bases). V was trimmed by 2 bases and J by 0 bases, leaving 11 bases between them. CDR3 length: 16 residues. Germline CDR1 KGHSH, CDR2 LQKENI. As DNA, the CDR3 is TGTGCCAGCTCACCAACGACAGGCTATAGCAATCAGCCCCAGCATTTT. Encoded protein: CASSPTTGYSNQPQHF.

This rearrangement joins TRBV7-2 to TRBJ1-5, with no clear D. The V gene lost 0 bases and the J gene lost 3 bases, with 9 bases spanning the gap. The germline V gene encodes CDR1 SGHTA and CDR2 FQGNSA. The CDR3 covers 15 residues. CDR3 amino acids: CASSLAWQFNQPQHF. CDR3 DNA: TGTGCCAGCAGCTTAGCTTGGCAGTTCAATCAGCCCCAGCATTTT.

This clone appeared a single time. The chain has TRBV29-1 and TRBJ2-5; no clear D gene. V was clipped by 3 bases and J by 5 bases, with 10 bases between them. This CDR3 is built from 12 residues. Germline lookup yields CDR1 SQVTM and CDR2 ANQGSEA. The CDR3 is CSVELVHETQYF. The CDR3 DNA reads as TGCAGCGTTGAGCTAGTCCACGAGACCCAGTACTTC.

The chain carries TRBV7-6 and TRBJ2-1; 11 bases map to TRBD2. The CDR3 extends over 21 amino acids. The J segment lost 8 bases and the V segment lost 0 bases, leaving 21 bases of the junction unmatched. CDR1 and CDR2 (germline): SGHVS, FNYEAQ. As DNA, the CDR3 is TGTGCCAGCAGCTTAGCTGGAGCTGGTGATCGGACTAGCGGGTCCTGGGATGAGCAGTTCTTC. Protein: CASSLAGAGDRTSGSWDEQFF.

The rearrangement uses TRBV7-2 and TRBJ2-7; 9 positions match TRBD2. This CDR3 spans 13 amino acids. Germline CDR1 and CDR2: SGHTA and FQGNSA. J lost 2 bases, V lost 6 bases, and 2 bases had no gene match. The DNA for the CDR3 is TGTGCCAGCAGTGGCGGGAGGGCCTACGAGCAGTACTTC. Amino acid sequence: CASSGGRAYEQYF.

The rearrangement links TRBV28 to TRBJ1-1; D gene ambiguous. CDR1 and CDR2 from the germline V gene are MDHEN and SYDVKM. The CDR3 loop spans 12 amino acids. Trimming left V 8 bases short and J 3 bases short, with 10 bases between. CDR3 sequence: CASETSDTEAFF. Written as DNA, the CDR3 is TGTGCCAGCGAAACATCTGACACTGAAGCTTTCTTT.

This sequence joins TRBV6-1 and TRBJ1-6; D is undetermined. Germline CDR1 reads MNHNS; CDR2 reads SASEGT. V lost 10 bases and J 0 bases, leaving 10 bases between the germline ends. CDR3 length: 14 residues. The CDR3 protein is CATRSGSYNSPLHF. DNA for the CDR3: TGTGCCACCAGGAGCGGCTCCTATAATTCACCCCTCCACTTT.

This clone was counted once. The rearrangement uses TRBV3-1 (or the pseudogene TRBV3-2) and TRBJ1-2; D call uncertain. V lost 1 base, J lost 7 bases, and 16 bases lay in between. CDR3 length equals 15 residues. Germline V lookup: CDR1 LGHDT, CDR2 YNNKEL (reference sequence). CDR3 in amino acids: CASSQAAAASFGYTF. CDR3 DNA sequence: TGTGCCAGCAGCCAAGCGGCGGCAGCCTCCTTTGGCTACACCTTC.

This clone has just a few counts. The chain carries TRBV27 and TRBJ1-2; 9 positions match TRBD1. Trimming at V came to 2 bases and at J to 6 bases, leaving 4 bases not matched to a gene. This CDR3 contains 14 residues. Germline assignment: CDR1 MNHEY and CDR2 SMNVEV (reference sequence). The CDR3 loop is CASSLNRGQDGYTF. DNA for the CDR3: TGTGCCAGCAGTTTAAACAGGGGGCAGGATGGCTACACCTTC.

This chain links TRBV28 with TRBJ2-2; D possibly corresponds to TRBD1 (8 bases). Germline CDR1 and CDR2: MDHEN and SYDVKM. The ends were cut back, 6 bases at V and 2 bases at J, with 16 bases in the middle. This CDR3 has 16 residues. This chain's CDR3 is CASSAGGTGNTGELFF. CDR3 bases: TGTGCCAGCAGCGCCGGGGGGACAGGTAACACCGGGGAGCTGTTTTTT.

This clone has just a few counts. The chain is built from TRBV18 and TRBJ2-2; D perhaps matches TRBD1 (6 bases). Deletions cut 3 bases from V and 4 bases from J, with 9 bases between. The CDR3 sequence is 14 residues long. Germline V gene data show CDR1 as KGHSH and CDR2 as LQKENI. The DNA of the CDR3 is TGTGCCAGCTCACCCCTGACAGGCACCGGGGAGCTGTTTTTT. Amino acid sequence: CASSPLTGTGELFF.

The chain uses TRBV2 and TRBJ2-7, with TRBD2 identical over 11 bases. Trimming removed 5 bases from V and 1 base from J; junction bases left unmatched: 7. This CDR3 has 16 residues. Germline CDR1 is SNHLY and CDR2 is FYNNEI. The CDR3 DNA sequence: TGTGCCAGCAGTTACGGGACTAGCGGTACTTCCTACGAGCAGTACTTC. The encoded protein is CASSYGTSGTSYEQYF.

The V gene is TRBV6-5, the J gene TRBJ1-2; a possible D gene is TRBD1 (6 bases). The CDR3 has 15 amino acids. From germline, CDR1 is MNHEY and CDR2 SVGAGI. Trimming took off 7 bases at V and 5 bases at J, with 20 bases between the two ends. The CDR3 region is CASKQPGHRFYGYTF. CDR3 DNA sequence: TGTGCCAGCAAACAACCGGGACATCGATTTTATGGCTACACCTTC.

The chain recombines TRBV9 with TRBJ2-2, with D tentatively TRBD2 (5 bases). Per germline, CDR1 SGDLS and CDR2 YYNGEE. V was shortened by 0 bases and J by 4 bases, with 13 bases between the two germline ends. The CDR3 has 16 amino acids. This chain's CDR3 is CASSVALEGSTGELFF. The CDR3 region has the DNA TGTGCCAGCAGCGTAGCTCTTGAGGGTAGCACCGGGGAGCTGTTTTTT.

J is TRBJ1-1 and V is TRBV28; D is uncertain. The ends were cut back, 5 bases at V and 3 bases at J, with 10 bases in the middle. The CDR3 covers 13 residues. Germline CDR1 MDHEN, CDR2 SYDVKM. CDR3 sequence reads: CASSADSYTEAFF. Here the CDR3 DNA reads TGTGCCAGCAGTGCAGATAGCTACACTGAAGCTTTCTTT.